This note documents a single T cell receptor (beta chain) sequence. This sample stems from a study of blood T cell repertoires in COVID-19. At the level of the study: The United States, Italy and Spain provided the acute and convalescent COVID-19 samples. From T cells, B-cell-depleted T cells, or PBMCs came the material, which was cDNA or gDNA.

The CDR3 loop spans 13 amino acids. Germline V gives CDR1 KGHDR, CDR2 SFDVKD. Trimming cost V 7 bases and J 4 bases, with 10 bases left between them. Under the authors' procedure: Reference gene primer amplification gave estimated nucleated cell counts. Sequenced by immunoSEQ multiplex PCR; TCRdb stores in-frame clones only, minus some. That table furnishes V, J and clone size, whereas the DNA furnished D and trimming. This table has about 220,000 clones, 80% to 85% appearing once. The V and J genes are TRBV24-1 and TRBJ2-1, with D unclear. The sequencing input was peripheral blood. This clonotype originated in a man aged 25 to 40 with active or convalescent COVID-19. CDR3 sequence reads: CATSNQEYNEQFF. CDR3 sequence (DNA): TGTGCCACCAGCAACCAGGAATACAATGAGCAGTTCTTC.